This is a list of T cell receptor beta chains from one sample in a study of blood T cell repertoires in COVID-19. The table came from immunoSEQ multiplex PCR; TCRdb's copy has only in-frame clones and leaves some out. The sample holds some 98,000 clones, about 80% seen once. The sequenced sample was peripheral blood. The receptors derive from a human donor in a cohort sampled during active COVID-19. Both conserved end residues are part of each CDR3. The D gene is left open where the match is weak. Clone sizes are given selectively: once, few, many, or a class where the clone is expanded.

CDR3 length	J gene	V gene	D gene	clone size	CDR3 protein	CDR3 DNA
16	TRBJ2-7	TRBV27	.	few	CASSLRGGASSYEQYF	TGTGCCAGCAGTTTGAGGGGGGGGGCCAGCTCCTACGAGCAGTACTTC
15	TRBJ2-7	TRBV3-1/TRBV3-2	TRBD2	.	CASSPGLAGADEQYF	TGTGCCAGCAGCCCGGGACTAGCGGGAGCGGACGAGCAGTACTTC
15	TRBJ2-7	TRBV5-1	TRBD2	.	CASNPGGSTNLEQYF	TGCGCCAGCAACCCGGGAGGGTCTACCAACCTCGAGCAGTACTTC
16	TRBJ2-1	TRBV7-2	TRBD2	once	CASSSHGTSGYNEQFF	TGTGCCAGCAGCTCGCATGGGACTAGCGGCTACAATGAGCAGTTCTTC
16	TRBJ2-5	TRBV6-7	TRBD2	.	CASSCTSGRADGTQYF	TGTGCCAGCAGTTGTACTAGCGGGAGGGCCGATGGGACCCAGTACTTC
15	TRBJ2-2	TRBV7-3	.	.	CASSLSSGNTGELFF	TGTGCCAGCAGCTTAAGTAGCGGTAACACCGGGGAGCTGTTTTTT
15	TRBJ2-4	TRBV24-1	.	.	CATSAFRGNRDIQYF	TGTGCCACCAGTGCCTTTAGGGGGAATCGGGACATTCAGTACTTC
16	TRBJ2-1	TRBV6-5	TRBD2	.	CASSFRAGEVGNEQFF	TGTGCCAGCAGTTTCAGGGCGGGAGAGGTGGGAAATGAGCAGTTCTTC
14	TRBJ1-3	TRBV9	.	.	CASTMGLSGNTIYF	TGTGCCAGCACCATGGGCCTCTCTGGAAACACCATATATTTT
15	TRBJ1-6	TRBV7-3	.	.	CASSFLGGNLSPLHF	TGTGCCAGCAGCTTCCTCGGAGGGAATCTTTCACCCCTCCACTTT
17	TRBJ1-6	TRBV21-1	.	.	CASSKAPSGQGGSPLHF	TGTGCCAGCAGCAAAGCGCCTTCAGGACAGGGCGGGTCACCCCTCCACTTT
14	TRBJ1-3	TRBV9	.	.	CASSGLLSGNTIYF	TGTGCCAGCAGCGGTCTTCTCTCTGGAAACACCATATATTTT
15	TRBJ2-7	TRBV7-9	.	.	CASSPSGSGVEEQYF	TGTGCCAGCAGCCCGTCCGGGTCGGGAGTAGAAGAGCAGTACTTC
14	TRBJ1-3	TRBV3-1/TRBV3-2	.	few	CASSQGRVGNTIYF	TGTGCCAGCAGCCAAGGCAGGGTTGGAAACACCATATATTTT
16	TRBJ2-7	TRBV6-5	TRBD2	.	CASSYGAGGPQYEQYF	TGTGCCAGCAGTTACGGAGCGGGAGGGCCGCAGTACGAGCAGTACTTC
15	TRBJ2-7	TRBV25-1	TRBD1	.	CASSDATGGLYEQYF	TGTGCCAGCAGTGACGCGACAGGGGGTCTTTACGAGCAGTACTTC
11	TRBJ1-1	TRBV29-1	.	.	CSLSGDTEAFF	TGCAGCCTGTCGGGGGACACTGAAGCTTTCTTT